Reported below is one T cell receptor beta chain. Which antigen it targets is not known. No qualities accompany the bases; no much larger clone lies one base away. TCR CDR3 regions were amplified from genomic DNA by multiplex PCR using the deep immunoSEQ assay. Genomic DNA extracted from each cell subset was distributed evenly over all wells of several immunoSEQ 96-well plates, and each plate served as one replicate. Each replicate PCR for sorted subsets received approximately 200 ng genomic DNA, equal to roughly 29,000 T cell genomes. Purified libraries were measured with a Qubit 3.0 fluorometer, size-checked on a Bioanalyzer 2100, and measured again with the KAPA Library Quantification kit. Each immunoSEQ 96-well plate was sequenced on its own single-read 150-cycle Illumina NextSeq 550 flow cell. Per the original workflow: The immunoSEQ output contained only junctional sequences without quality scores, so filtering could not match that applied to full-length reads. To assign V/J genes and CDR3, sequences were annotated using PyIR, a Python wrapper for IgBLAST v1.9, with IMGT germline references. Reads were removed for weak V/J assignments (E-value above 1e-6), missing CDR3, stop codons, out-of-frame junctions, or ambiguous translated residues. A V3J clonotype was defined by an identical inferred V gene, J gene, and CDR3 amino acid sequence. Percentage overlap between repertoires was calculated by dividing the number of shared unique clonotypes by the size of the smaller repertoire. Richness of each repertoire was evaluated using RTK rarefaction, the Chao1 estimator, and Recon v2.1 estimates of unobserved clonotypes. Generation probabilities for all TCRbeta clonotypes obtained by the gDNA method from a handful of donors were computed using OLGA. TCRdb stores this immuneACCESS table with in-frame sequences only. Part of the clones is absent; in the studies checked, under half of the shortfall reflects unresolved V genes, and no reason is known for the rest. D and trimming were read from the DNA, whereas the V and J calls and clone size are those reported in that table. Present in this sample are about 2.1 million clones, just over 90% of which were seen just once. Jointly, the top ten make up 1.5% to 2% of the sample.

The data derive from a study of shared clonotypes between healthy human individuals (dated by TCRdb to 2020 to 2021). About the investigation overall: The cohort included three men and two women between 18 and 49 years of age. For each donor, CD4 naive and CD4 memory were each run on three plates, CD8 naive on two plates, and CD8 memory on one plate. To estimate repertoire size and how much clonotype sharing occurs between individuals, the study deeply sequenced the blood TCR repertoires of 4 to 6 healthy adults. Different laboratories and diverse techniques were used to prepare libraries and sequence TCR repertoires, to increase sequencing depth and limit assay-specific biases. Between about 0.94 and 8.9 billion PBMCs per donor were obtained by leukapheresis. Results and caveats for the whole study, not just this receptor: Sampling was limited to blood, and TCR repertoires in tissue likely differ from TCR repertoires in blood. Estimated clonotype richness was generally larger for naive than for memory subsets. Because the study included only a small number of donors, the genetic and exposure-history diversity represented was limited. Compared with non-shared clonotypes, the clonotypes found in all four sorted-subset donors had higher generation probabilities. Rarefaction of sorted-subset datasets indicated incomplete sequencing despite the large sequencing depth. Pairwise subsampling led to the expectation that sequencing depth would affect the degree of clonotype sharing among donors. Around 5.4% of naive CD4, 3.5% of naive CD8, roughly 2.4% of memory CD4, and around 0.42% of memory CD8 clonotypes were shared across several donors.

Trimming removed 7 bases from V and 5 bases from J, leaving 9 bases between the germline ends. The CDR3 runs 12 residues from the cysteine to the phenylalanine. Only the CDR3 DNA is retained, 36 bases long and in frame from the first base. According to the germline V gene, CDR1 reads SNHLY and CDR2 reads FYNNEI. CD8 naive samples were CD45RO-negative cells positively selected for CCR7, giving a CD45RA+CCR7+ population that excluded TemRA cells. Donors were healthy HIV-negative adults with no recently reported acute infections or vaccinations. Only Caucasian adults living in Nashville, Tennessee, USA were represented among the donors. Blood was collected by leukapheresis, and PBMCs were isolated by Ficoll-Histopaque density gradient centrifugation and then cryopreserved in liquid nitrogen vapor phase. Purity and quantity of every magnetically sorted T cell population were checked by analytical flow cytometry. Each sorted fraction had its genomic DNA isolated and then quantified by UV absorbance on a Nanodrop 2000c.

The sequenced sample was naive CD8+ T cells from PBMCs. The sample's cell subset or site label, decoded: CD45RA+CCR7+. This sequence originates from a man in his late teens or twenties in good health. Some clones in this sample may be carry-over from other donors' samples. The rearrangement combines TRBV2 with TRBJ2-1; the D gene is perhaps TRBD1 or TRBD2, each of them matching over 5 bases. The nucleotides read TGTGCCAGCATGAGGGGTGACAATGAGCAGTTCTTC. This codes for CASMRGDNEQFF.